One sample yielded the 10 T cell receptor beta chains listed below, sequenced in a study of cytomegalovirus exposure and HLA in healthy donors. 13 Jbeta primers and 60 Vbeta primers were used for the PCR. Repertoires were generated with immunoSEQ multiplex PCR, while TCRdb's copy carries only in-frame clones and drops some. The table records approximately 110,000 clones, around 61% of them present only once. Sequenced sample: PBMCs. All receptors derive from a woman aged 30 to 39 in good health and CMV-seronegative.

As DNA, the CDR3 is TGTGCCAGCAGCCCCTCTCCAGGGCTTGGGGCCAACGTCCTGACTTTC. The encoded protein is CASSPSPGLGANVLTF. V gene TRBV7-9 combines with J gene TRBJ2-6; tentatively, D is TRBD1 (5 bases). Trimming left V 5 bases short and J 3 bases short, with 14 bases between. From germline, CDR1 is SEHNR and CDR2 FQNEAQ (reference sequence). This CDR3 contains 16 residues.

The chain carries TRBV28 and TRBJ1-6, with unresolved D. The germline V gene has CDR1 MDHEN and CDR2 SYDVKM. The CDR3 totals 14 residues. V dropped 6 bases and J dropped 6 bases, with 12 bases sitting between them. The CDR3: CASRSLRVNSPLHF. In nucleotides, the CDR3 is TGTGCCAGCAGGTCACTTCGCGTTAATTCACCCCTCCACTTT. Based on the CDR3 plus reference TRBV28 and TRBJ1-6, the full variable domain is DVKVTQSSRYLVKRTGEKVFLECVQDMDHENMFWYRQDPGLGLRLIYFSYDVKMKEKGDIPEGYSVSREKKERFSLILESASTNQTSMYLCASRSLRVNSPLHFGNGTRLTVT.

This clone was seen a single time. This rearrangement joins TRBV28 to TRBJ2-7, with D perhaps TRBD2 (5 bases). The CDR3 consists of 16 residues. The germline V gene has CDR1 MDHEN and CDR2 SYDVKM. The V and J ends lost 1 base and 1 base respectively, with 14 bases between them. The CDR3 loop reads CASSLSASPSSYEQYF. The CDR3 DNA reads as TGTGCCAGCAGTTTATCGGCTAGCCCCTCATCCTACGAGCAGTACTTC.

The chain combines TRBV19 with TRBJ2-1; tentatively, D is TRBD2 (6 bases). From germline, CDR1 is LNHDA and CDR2 SQIVND (reference sequence). The CDR3 covers 16 residues. Trimming cost V 0 bases and J 2 bases, with 11 bases left between them. The CDR3 coding sequence is TGTGCCAGTAGTATAGATGGCGGGACGGCCTACAATGAGCAGTTCTTC. Residues: CASSIDGGTAYNEQFF.

The J gene is TRBJ2-7, the V gene TRBV5-1; the match to TRBD2 covers 8 bases. Germline-derived CDR1 and CDR2 are SGHRS and YFSETQ. This CDR3 has 15 residues. V was clipped by 0 bases and J by 3 bases; unmatched bases: 5. As DNA, the CDR3 is TGCGCCAGCAGCTTGGGGGGACTAGGCTTCTACGAGCAGTACTTC. Its translation: CASSLGGLGFYEQYF.

The chain employs TRBV11-2 and TRBJ1-1; TRBD1 is a possible D gene (6 bases). The V end was cut by 5 bases, the J end by 3 bases, with 10 bases between. The CDR3 is 13 residues long. Germline-derived CDR1 and CDR2 are SGHAT and FQNNGV. CDR3 DNA sequence: TGTGCCAGCAGCATCGCAGGGGACACTGAAGCTTTCTTT. This sequence encodes CASSIAGDTEAFF.

The V and J genes are TRBV7-2 and TRBJ2-5, with 10 bases matching TRBD2. The CDR3 contains 14 residues. The J segment lost 5 bases and the V segment lost 2 bases, leaving 2 bases of the junction unmatched. From germline, CDR1 is SGHTA and CDR2 FQGNSA. Here the CDR3 DNA reads TGTGCCAGCAGCTTACTAGCGGGAGAGGAGACCCAGTACTTC. Translated: CASSLLAGEETQYF.

Only one count was recorded for this clone. The rearrangement joins TRBV27 to TRBJ2-1; 13 bases are a match to TRBD2. This CDR3 has 18 amino acids. V lost 8 bases to trimming and J lost 4 bases; unmatched junction nucleotides: 14. CDR1 is MNHEY, CDR2 SMNVEV, per germline (reference sequence). The CDR3 reads CASGYLTGTSGTYNEQFF. The CDR3 DNA sequence: TGTGCCAGCGGGTACTTGACTGGGACTAGCGGGACTTACAATGAGCAGTTCTTC.

The chain employs TRBV6-1 and TRBJ2-5; perhaps TRBD1 as D (6 bases). The germline V and J ends were trimmed by 6 bases and 2 bases, with 13 bases remaining between them. The V gene's germline CDR1 is MNHNS and CDR2 SASEGT. The CDR3 sequence is 14 residues long. The CDR3 here is CASRYRAPQETQYF. The CDR3 DNA is TGTGCCAGCAGGTACAGGGCCCCACAAGAGACCCAGTACTTC.

The genes are TRBV28 and TRBJ2-2, with D possibly matching TRBD2 (6 bases). Per the germline V gene, CDR1 is MDHEN and CDR2 is SYDVKM. The V gene lost 3 bases and the J gene lost 3 bases, with 11 bases spanning the gap. The CDR3 sequence is 15 residues long. This CDR3 is CASSFRGLYTGELFF. CDR3 DNA: TGTGCCAGCAGTTTTAGGGGACTGTACACCGGGGAGCTGTTTTTT.